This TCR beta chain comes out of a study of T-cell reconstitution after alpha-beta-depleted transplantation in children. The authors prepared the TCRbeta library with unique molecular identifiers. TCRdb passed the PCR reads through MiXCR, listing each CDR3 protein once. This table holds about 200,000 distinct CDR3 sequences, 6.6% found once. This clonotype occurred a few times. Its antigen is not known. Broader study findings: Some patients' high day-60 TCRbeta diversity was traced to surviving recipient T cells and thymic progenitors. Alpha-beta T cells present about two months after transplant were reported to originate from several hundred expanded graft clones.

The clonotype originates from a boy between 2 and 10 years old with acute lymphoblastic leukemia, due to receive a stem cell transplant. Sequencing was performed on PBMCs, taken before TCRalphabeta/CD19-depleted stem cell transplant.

CDR3 protein: CASSPQGTGGEGYTF. The CDR3 DNA follows: TGCGCCAGCAGCCCGCAAGGGACAGGGGGCGAAGGCTACACCTTC. This chain joins TRBV5-1 and TRBJ1-2, with 12 bases aligning to TRBD1. This CDR3 comprises 15 residues. In germline, CDR1 is SGHRS, CDR2 YFSETQ. Unmatched junction bases numbered 9, after V lost 4 bases and J lost 8 bases.